This T cell receptor (beta chain) was sequenced in a study of cytomegalovirus exposure and HLA in healthy donors. About the study: The Caucasian-associated ancestry cluster held 80% to 90% of around 380 genotyped donors.

Notes on this clone: One end of the junction varies from germline; a read error may be responsible.

The CDR3 is 13 residues long. Germline loops: CDR1 MDHEN, CDR2 SYDVKM. The PCR made use of 60 Vbeta and 13 Jbeta primers. Study processing details: An analysis performed later counted 72 million or so unique TCR beta chains (roughly 10 million of them shared). Only in-frame clones appear in the TCRdb table, and some are missing; sequencing was by immunoSEQ multiplex PCR. V and J calls and clone size follow that table, whereas D and trimming were derived from the DNA. The repertoire holds about 130,000 clones, around 76% seen once, with roughly 7% in the top ten. The gene calls are TRBV28 and TRBJ2-3; D remains unclear. The receptor was isolated from a male donor in good health and CMV-seronegative. The sequencing sample was made of PBMCs. CDR3 coding DNA: TGTGCCAGCATCCCCCACCCCCCCGTTTCTATGGATTTT. Protein: CASIPHPPVSMDF.